These T cell receptor beta chains were read from a single sample in a study of blood T cell repertoires in COVID-19. Generated by immunoSEQ multiplex PCR, the TCRdb table keeps only in-frame clones and is missing some. The sample lists 220,000 or so clones, approximately 81% occurring once. The sample consisted of peripheral blood. These receptors were collected from a man in his thirties or forties with active or convalescent COVID-19. The CDR3 runs from the conserved cysteine through the conserved F or W. A D gene is named only where the DNA matches it firmly. Clone sizes are given selectively: once, few, many, or a class where the clone is expanded.

j_call d_call clone_size v_call cdr3_nt cdr3_aa
TRBJ2-1 TRBD2 - TRBV24-1 TGTGCCACCAGTCCTAATTTGTTGCTAGCGGGAGTCAATGAGCAGTTCTTC CATSPNLLLAGVNEQFF
TRBJ2-2 - few TRBV11-2 TGTGCCAGCAGCCCCCCGGGAGTGGGGACCGGGGAGCTGTTTTTT CASSPPGVGTGELFF
TRBJ2-2 TRBD1 - TRBV7-6 TGTGCCAGCAGCTTAAGGCCGGGACAGCTGAACACCGGGGAGCTGTTTTTT CASSLRPGQLNTGELFF
TRBJ2-7 - - TRBV5-1 TGCGCCAGCAGCCGACAGAGCTCCTACGAGCAGTACTTC CASSRQSSYEQYF
TRBJ2-3 TRBD2 - TRBV7-2 TGTGCCAGCAGCTTACAGCGGGGGACCACAGATACGCAGTATTTT CASSLQRGTTDTQYF
TRBJ1-1 - once TRBV7-2 TGTGCCAGCAGCTTACTCTGGACAGCAATGAACACTGAAGCTTTCTTT CASSLLWTAMNTEAFF
TRBJ2-5 TRBD2 - TRBV3-1/TRBV3-2 TGTGCCAGCAGCCTTACTAGCGGGGGGCGACAAGAGACCCAGTACTTC CASSLTSGGRQETQYF
TRBJ2-7 TRBD1 few TRBV10-3 TGTGCCATCAGTGAGTCCGACAGGGTTTACGAGCAGTACTTC CAISESDRVYEQYF
TRBJ1-2 - - TRBV9 TGTGCCAGCAGCGTACGGTCGACGGGAAACTATGGCTACACCTTC CASSVRSTGNYGYTF
TRBJ2-5 TRBD2 - TRBV7-7 TGTGCCAGCAGCTCTAGCGGGGCGGGGGAGACCCAGTACTTC CASSSSGAGETQYF
TRBJ2-7 - - TRBV12-3/TRBV12-4 TGTGCCAGCAGTTTGGGGCAATACGAGCAGTACTTC CASSLGQYEQYF
TRBJ2-2 - - TRBV4-3 TGCGCCAGCAGCCAAGCCGGACTCCCAGGGAGGAGGACCGGGGAGCTGTTTTTT CASSQAGLPGRRTGELFF
TRBJ1-5 - few TRBV30 TGTGCCTGGAGTGTACAGGATCATCAGCCCCAGCATTTT CAWSVQDHQPQHF
TRBJ2-6 TRBD1 - TRBV6-4 TGTGCCAGCGGGACAGGGGGCTCTGGGGCCAACGTCCTGACTTTC CASGTGGSGANVLTF
TRBJ1-2 - few TRBV28 TGTGCCAGCAGTTTGACAGATATTTACTATGGCTACACCTTC CASSLTDIYYGYTF
TRBJ2-7 - - TRBV4-1 TGCGCCAGCAGCCAAGAAGCACTAACCTCCTACGAGCAGTACTTC CASSQEALTSYEQYF
TRBJ1-6 - few TRBV30 TGTGCCTGGGACCAGGGGTATGGGGGACCCCTCCACTTT CAWDQGYGGPLHF
TRBJ1-1 TRBD1 - TRBV5-5 TGTGCCAGCAGCCGGGGACAGGGAAATATAGCTTTCTTT CASSRGQGNIAFF
TRBJ1-2 - - TRBV12-3/TRBV12-4 TGTGCCAGCGGAATAGGGGGTGGCTACACCTTC CASGIGGGYTF
TRBJ1-2 TRBD1 once TRBV12-5 TGTGCTAGTGGTTTGGACCGGACAGGGGCCAACTATGGCTACACCTTC CASGLDRTGANYGYTF
TRBJ2-7 - - TRBV30 TGTGCCTGGAGCCAGCGGTCAGCTACTCCATACTTC CAWSQRSATPYF
TRBJ2-7 TRBD1 - TRBV4-2 TGTGCCAGCAGCCAAGCCTCAGGGGGTGGCTCCTACGAGCAGTACTTC CASSQASGGGSYEQYF
TRBJ2-7 TRBD2 - TRBV5-1 TGCGCCAGCAGCCCAATAGCGGGAGGGGAGTACGAGCAGTACTTC CASSPIAGGEYEQYF
TRBJ1-2 - - TRBV5-6 TGTGCCAGCAGCTTGGTTCCCGGTAACTATGGCTACACCTTC CASSLVPGNYGYTF
TRBJ2-2 TRBD2 - TRBV7-8 TGTGCCAGCAGCTCGACTAGCCAAACGAACACCGGGGAGCTGTTTTTT CASSSTSQTNTGELFF
TRBJ1-5 - - TRBV6-2/TRBV6-3 TGTGCCAGCAGTCCCGACAGTTATCAGCCCCAGCATTTT CASSPDSYQPQHF
TRBJ1-3 - - TRBV6-5 TGTGCCAGCAGTATGGACAACTCTGGAAACACCATATATTTT CASSMDNSGNTIYF
TRBJ2-7 TRBD2 - TRBV7-2 TGTGCCAGCAGCTCTGGGGGGGGAGGCGAGCAGTACTTC CASSSGGGGEQYF
TRBJ1-3 - - TRBV27 TGTGCCAGCAGCCCGAGCCTGCTCTCTGGAAACACCATATATTTT CASSPSLLSGNTIYF
TRBJ2-3 TRBD2 once TRBV24-1 TGTGCCACCAGTGACCGTCTAGCGGGAGGAGGCGATACGCAGTATTTT CATSDRLAGGGDTQYF
TRBJ2-1 TRBD2 few TRBV5-4 TGTGCCAGCTCCGGGACTAGCGGTAACAATGAGCAGTTCTTC CASSGTSGNNEQFF
TRBJ2-3 TRBD2 - TRBV5-4 TGTGCCAGCAGCCTCACGGTAGCGGGGTATACAGATACGCAGTATTTT CASSLTVAGYTDTQYF
TRBJ2-7 - - TRBV27 TGTGCCAGCACGCCCCGAAGGGGTATGGATAACGAGCAGTACTTC CASTPRRGMDNEQYF